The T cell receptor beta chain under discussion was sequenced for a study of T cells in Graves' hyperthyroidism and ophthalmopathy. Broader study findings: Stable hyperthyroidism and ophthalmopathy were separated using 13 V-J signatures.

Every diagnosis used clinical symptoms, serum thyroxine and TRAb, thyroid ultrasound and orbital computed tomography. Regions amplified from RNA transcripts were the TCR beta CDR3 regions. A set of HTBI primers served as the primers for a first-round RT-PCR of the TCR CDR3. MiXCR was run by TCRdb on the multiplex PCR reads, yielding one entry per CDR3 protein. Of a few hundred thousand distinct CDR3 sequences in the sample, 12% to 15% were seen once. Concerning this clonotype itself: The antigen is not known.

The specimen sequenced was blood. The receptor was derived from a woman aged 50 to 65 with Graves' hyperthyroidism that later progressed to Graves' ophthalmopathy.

CDR3 amino acids: CASSPLRTSGREQYF. CDR3 bases: TGCGCCAGCAGCCCCTTAAGGACTAGCGGGAGAGAGCAGTACTTC. This chain links TRBV4-1 with TRBJ2-7; 13 bases line up with TRBD2. The V and J ends lost 4 bases and 7 bases, in that order; junction bases with no gene match: 7. The CDR3 spans 15 residues. Germline CDR1 and CDR2: MGHRA and YSYEKL.